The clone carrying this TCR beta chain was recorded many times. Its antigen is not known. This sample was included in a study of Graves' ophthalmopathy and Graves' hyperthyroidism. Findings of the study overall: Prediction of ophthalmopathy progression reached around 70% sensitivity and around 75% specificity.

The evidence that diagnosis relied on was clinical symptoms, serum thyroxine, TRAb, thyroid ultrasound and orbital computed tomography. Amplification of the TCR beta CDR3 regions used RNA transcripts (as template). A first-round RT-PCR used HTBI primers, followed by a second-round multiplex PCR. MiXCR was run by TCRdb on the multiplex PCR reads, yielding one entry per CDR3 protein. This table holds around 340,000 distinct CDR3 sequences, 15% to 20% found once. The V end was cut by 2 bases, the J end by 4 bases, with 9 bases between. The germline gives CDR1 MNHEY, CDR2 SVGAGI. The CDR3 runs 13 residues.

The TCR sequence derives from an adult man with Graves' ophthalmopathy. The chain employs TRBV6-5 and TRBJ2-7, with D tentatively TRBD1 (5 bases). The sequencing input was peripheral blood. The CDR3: CASSYAGPYEQYF. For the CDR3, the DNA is TGTGCCAGCAGTTACGCAGGGCCTTACGAGCAGTACTTC.